This TCR beta chain emerged from a study of cytomegalovirus exposure and HLA in healthy donors (dated by TCRdb to between 2016 and 2019). With regard to the full study: According to an earlier analysis of 450 to 650 of the donors, about 190 million T cells yielded 117 million unique TCR beta sequences and 276 Gb of sequence data. An early release that covered roughly 600 HLA-typed donors contained approximately 320 gigabases of sequencing data and tens of millions of unique TCR sequences. Of the 350 to 450 genotyped donors, 81% were placed in the genetic ancestry cluster associated with self-reported Caucasian donors. The study aimed to test whether cataloging public T cell receptors could reveal signatures of past pathogen exposure. Using immunosequencing, the study profiled T cell repertoires from about 650 subjects and related those repertoires to cytomegalovirus serostatus. Along with the approximately 670-subject first cohort, a separate validation cohort of over 90 different subjects was used. High-throughput TCR immunosequencing, statistical association of individual TCRs with disease status, and machine learning were combined to predict cytomegalovirus infection status. In a later analysis, previously published TCR beta repertoires from 666 donors were re-analyzed and high-resolution HLA genotyping was added so that TCR occurrence patterns could be studied. In the later analysis, no new phenotypic data were used to find candidate immune exposures; instead, reliance was placed on TCR beta sequences and their occurrence across donors. To decide whether each TCR beta V gene segment behaved as functional or pseudogenic, an earlier analysis of some 540 of the donors relied on high-throughput TCR beta sequencing. Donor age, sex, ethnicity and CMV serostatus were collected together with the repertoire data. Genome-wide SNP genotypes for about 65% of the 666 donors were used in a later genetic analysis, which treated that subset as a discovery cohort. Every repertoire in the discovery cohort had been generated on one and the same sequencing platform. HLA typing covered class I and class II loci at four-digit resolution. Typing coverage differed by locus: A, B, C, DRB1 and DQB1 were typed in roughly 620-630 donors, DQA1 in 500 to 550, DPA1 in 606, and DPB1 in just under 480. Because of strong linkage in the cohort, roughly five DR-DQ haplotypes were treated as single units for association and clustering. Among 300 to 500 genotyped donors of the cohort, an average of about 240,000 unique TCR beta nucleotide sequences was sequenced per donor, of which about 18% were non-productive. What the work shows at the level of the full study, not this receptor alone: Because the 87-base-pair reads could not distinguish some IMGT-functional V segments, including TRBV6-2 and TRBV6-3, those segments were excluded. It was suggested by the authors that the approach could potentially be generalized to other disease states and immunological phenotypes. In both the original and validation cohorts, the classifier was reported to diagnose cytomegalovirus status with high specificity and sensitivity. This cohort had only TCR beta chains sequenced, and the lack of alpha or paired-chain data limited which features could be detected. Strong co-occurrence of HLA alleles, especially DR and DQ, made assigning TCR associations to individual alleles difficult. A later analysis found that HLA-associated TCR beta chains were more clonally expanded and had lower generation probabilities than equally common non-associated chains. A further reported finding was that TCR beta sequences accurately predicted the HLA-A and HLA-B alleles for most subjects in the first cohort. In vitro tests confirmed that a few of the cytomegalovirus-associated TCR beta chains recognize cytomegalovirus antigens. According to a later analysis, most CMV-associated TCR beta chains appeared to be HLA-restricted, and the HLA associations seemed to be driven largely by CMV exposure. Linkage disequilibrium might explain the correlated functional status among segregating V segments, but an unknown experimental factor could not be ruled out. The presence/absence analyses assumed that sequencing depth was roughly uniform across donors, and that assumption may not be true. In a later analysis, the rate of TCR association differed among HLA loci, with DRB1 alleles having the most associated TCRs and HLA-C alleles having the fewest. A later analysis reported that several top co-occurrence clusters appeared linked to parvovirus B19, influenza, CMV and Epstein-Barr virus. Broadly in line with IMGT annotations, most TCR beta V segments showed up in productive rearrangements about 87% or about 30% of the time in an earlier analysis of 450 to 600 of the donors. The only immune exposure information available for the cohort was CMV serostatus. A total of 150 to 200 TCR beta chains were listed by the study as associated with cytomegalovirus. While some public TCRs were present in many individuals, most TCR sequences turned up only very rarely across donors. A cluster of highly shared sequence variants was judged likely to be a technical artifact of the sequencing pipeline. Because HLA typing was unavailable for some donors at each locus, only the typed subset was used in association tests. In a later analysis, 15,000 to 20,000 TCR beta sequences were associated with specific HLA alleles at a false discovery rate of 0.05. A later genetic analysis reported fewer N-insertions in productive TCRs among donors in an Asian-associated ancestry cluster than the roughly 700-donor mean. The earlier analysis of 587 of the donors excluded roughly 17 rarely observed V segments, including chromosome 9 orphons, because counts were too low. An association between a missense DCLRE1C variant and V-gene and J-gene trimming of TCR beta chains was found in a later genetic analysis and replicated in an independent cohort.

The method was the immunoSEQ multiplex PCR assay. A mixture of 60 forward primers for TCR Vbeta segments and 13 reverse primers for TCR Jbeta segments was used in the multiplex PCR. Amplification of the CDR3 region of rearranged TCR beta genes was performed with a multiplex PCR assay on genomic DNA. Amplified TCR beta libraries were sequenced as 87-base-pair reads on the Illumina HiSeq System. The authors' analysis ran thus. Across the roughly 700 repertoires, a later analysis counted roughly 84 million unique TCR beta chains, some 11 million of which were shared by at least two donors. Raw reads were error-corrected and collapsed into unique sequences by a nearest-neighbor algorithm in which closely related sequences were merged to remove PCR and sequencing errors. V, D and J gene segments were assigned by aligning CDR3 sequences to IMGT reference sequences. Each retained sequence needed at least a six-nucleotide match to both a V gene segment and a J gene segment. Rearrangements were called productive when the CDR3 lacked stop codons and stayed in frame with V and J; all others were non-productive. Following IMGT convention, CDR3 was defined as the stretch from the second conserved V-encoded cysteine up to the conserved J-encoded phenylalanine. In an earlier analysis of 550 to 650 of the donors, sequences lacking an unambiguous match to a single V gene segment were excluded. An earlier analysis of a few hundred of the donors classified V segments as functional when productive rearrangements were above 56.7% and as segregating when the standard deviation between donors was above 5%. A statistical classification framework was built for diagnosing cytomegalovirus status from the catalog of TCR beta chain sequences. In a later analysis, V and J genes were assigned by comparing TCR nucleotide sequences against IMGT/GENE-DB human TR gene sequences. In a later analysis, CDR3 sequences and most-parsimonious VDJ recombination scenarios were assigned using the TCRdist pipeline. A later analysis defined each TCR beta chain by its CDR3 amino acid sequence plus V-gene family, and excluded reads lacking a unique V-gene family. In a later analysis, nearly 600 highly shared, low-generation-probability nucleotide sequences were removed to address suspected cross-contamination and a sequencing artifact. For each public chain, a later analysis derived a clonal expansion index from normalized ranks of inferred template counts within each repertoire. In a later analysis, generation probabilities were computed with a VDJ recombination model fitted to out-of-frame rearrangements, and the resulting probabilities were checked against IGoR. Hypergeometric tests were used in a later analysis to score TCR-TCR, TCR-HLA and TCR-CMV co-occurrence, with a repertoire-size bias correction applied to the TCR pairs. False discovery rates were estimated in a later analysis by permuting HLA or CMV assignments 20 times. In a later analysis, co-occurring TCRs were grouped using DBSCAN, with TCRdist sequence similarity added in when clustering inside HLA-allele-positive subsets. Co-occurrence clustering excluded repertoires with fewer than 30,000 or more than 120,000 public chains, plus five with anomalous nucleotide sharing. Here the immuneACCESS table is served through TCRdb, limited to in-frame sequences with V and J called. Missing clones are a known gap in these copies; in checked studies unresolved V genes cover under half, and the rest lacks a known reason. That table is the source of V, J and clone size, and D and trimming were worked out from the DNA. In all, the sample holds 30,000 to 40,000 clones, and about 80% of those were seen once. Clones ranked in the top ten supply 5.5% to 7% of the sample.

Comments on this clone: Its antigen has not been determined. There are no base qualities to consult, and no much larger clone falls within one base.

The cohort consisted of 650 to 700 healthy bone marrow donors. All cohort members were sampled while nominally healthy, although unrecorded immune exposures were likely present. The donor tested CMV seronegative, placing the donor among the 350 to 400 seronegative members of the cohort. A peripheral blood sample was provided by each donor, and peripheral blood mononuclear cells were used for TCR beta sequencing. The Qiagen DNeasy Blood Extraction Kit was used to extract genomic DNA from the blood cell samples. CDR3 length: 18 amino acids, cysteine to phenylalanine. CDR3 DNA is the only sequence kept; it has 54 bases, read in frame from the first base. The V end gives up 2 bases and the J end 0 bases, leaving 7 bases in the junction not matched to a gene. CDR1 is given as MDHEN and CDR2 as SYDVKM, both from the germline V gene.

The receptor was isolated from a male donor in good health and CMV-seronegative. The chain was built from TRBV28 and TRBJ2-6; 7 middle bases align to TRBD2. The material sequenced was PBMCs. The CDR3: CASSLAGLVVSGANVLTF. At the DNA level, the sequence is TGTGCCAGCAGTTTAGCTGGACTAGTAGTCTCTGGGGCCAACGTCCTGACTTTC.